The 12 T cell receptor beta chains below all came from one sample that was sequenced in a study of blood T cells in healthy people across ages (dated by TCRdb to between 2014 and 2017). The library was prepared using 5' RACE. These reads were obtained on an Illumina HiSeq 2500. A second PCR of about 6 to 11 cycles was performed with a sample-barcoded 5' primer and a J-beta primer mix. TCRdb itself trimmed the public reads at Q25 with fastp, ran MiXCR and retained productive beta chains. Identical CDR3 protein sequences are pooled into one entry, listed with their most common genes and DNA. The sample table records 650,000 to 900,000 distinct CDR3 sequences; around 62% of these occur just once. The top ten clonotypes cover roughly 26% of the sample. Sequencing input: blood. The receptors derive from a man under 40 in good health.

The chain carries TRBV29-1 and TRBJ2-3; 8 positions agree with TRBD1. With V trimmed by 4 bases and J by 5 bases, 17 bases remained unmatched. The CDR3 runs to 17 residues. Germline CDR1 and CDR2: SQVTM and ANQGSEA. The CDR3 DNA follows: TGCAGCGTTGGGCCCCGGTGGTCGCAGGGGGCAGTAGATACGCAGTATTTT. This translates into CSVGPRWSQGAVDTQYF.

The chain carries TRBV7-9 and TRBJ2-2; D is perhaps TRBD2 (5 bases). The germline V gene has CDR1 SEHNR and CDR2 FQNEAQ (reference sequence). V lost 3 bases to trimming and J lost 4 bases, with 18 bases between them. The length of the CDR3 is 17 residues. CDR3 sequence: CASSFDPMRTGTGELFF. The DNA for the CDR3 is TGTGCCAGCAGCTTCGACCCAATGAGGACTGGCACCGGGGAGCTGTTTTTT.

The gene calls are TRBV6-2 or TRBV6-3 and TRBJ2-3; no clear D gene. The germline V gene encodes CDR1 MNHEY and CDR2 SVGEGT. V was clipped by 2 bases and J by 3 bases, with 6 bases between them. The CDR3 totals 13 residues. CDR3 coding DNA: TGTGCCAGCAGTTACCCGCAGACAGATACGCAGTATTTT. It codes for CASSYPQTDTQYF.

The chain carries TRBV6-2 or TRBV6-3 and TRBJ1-2; 7 nucleotides agree with TRBD1. Looked up from germline, CDR1 is MNHEY and CDR2 is SVGEGT. J gave up 8 bases and V 5 bases, and 17 bases lay outside the gene matches. The CDR3 is 16 residues long. The CDR3 region is CASSPVRDSLRSGYTF. DNA for the CDR3: TGTGCCAGCAGTCCCGTTCGGGACAGCCTCCGGTCGGGCTACACCTTC.

The V and J genes are TRBV5-1 and TRBJ2-7, with D unclear. Trimming removed 1 base at V and 2 bases at J, with 13 bases between. The germline V gene encodes CDR1 SGHRS and CDR2 YFSETQ. The CDR3 contains 15 residues. CDR3 loop: CASSLLTESPYEQYF. In nucleotides, the CDR3 is TGCGCCAGCAGCTTGCTGACCGAGAGCCCCTACGAGCAGTACTTC.

This chain links TRBV12-3 or TRBV12-4 with TRBJ2-1, with 7 positions matching TRBD1. This CDR3 spans 16 amino acids. The V segment lost 5 bases and the J segment 7 bases; nucleotides outside the gene matches: 14. The CDR3 DNA reads TGTGCCAGCAGTCCTAAGGGACAGAGGGATTCTAATGAGCAGTTCTTC. The encoded protein is CASSPKGQRDSNEQFF.

As DNA, the CDR3 is TGCAGTGCATCTCGATCAGGGCGAGGCGAGCAGTACTTC. Amino acids: CSASRSGRGEQYF. This chain links TRBV20-1 with TRBJ2-7, with D possibly matching TRBD1 (5 bases). Germline CDR1 is DFQATT and CDR2 is SNEGSKA (reference sequence). Deletions cut 6 bases from V and 6 bases from J, with 18 bases between. The CDR3 loop spans 13 amino acids.

The chain joins TRBV4-3 to TRBJ2-7; the match to TRBD1 covers 9 bases. This CDR3 region has 15 residues. Germline trimming cut 4 bases from V and 0 bases from J; bases unmatched to any gene: 4. CDR1 is LGHNA, CDR2 YSLEER, per germline. The CDR3 sequence: CASSRGTGSSYEQYF. The DNA for the CDR3 is TGCGCCAGCAGCCGTGGGACAGGGAGCTCCTACGAGCAGTACTTC.

The table lists this clonotype with a few counts. The chain carries TRBV20-1 and TRBJ1-5; a possible D gene is TRBD1 (5 bases). V lost 0 bases to trimming and J lost 6 bases, with 15 bases between them. The germline V gene encodes CDR1 DFQATT and CDR2 SNEGSKA (reference sequence). The CDR3 is made up of 15 amino acids. The CDR3 nucleotides read TGCAGTGCTAGAGATCGTCGGGGGGGAGGTCAGCCCCAGCATTTT. It encodes CSARDRRGGGQPQHF.

V gene TRBV15 combines with J gene TRBJ2-1, with 8 bases fitting TRBD1. The CDR3 has 16 residues. Germline loops: CDR1 LNHNV, CDR2 YYDKDF (reference sequence). V dropped 8 bases and J dropped 8; count of bases not matched to a gene: 17. CDR3 DNA sequence: TGTGCCACCCGCTCCCGAGGGGCAGGGGGCACCTATGAGCAGTTCTTC. Protein product: CATRSRGAGGTYEQFF.

This clonotype was seen a single time. The chain has TRBV25-1 and TRBJ2-3; D is possibly TRBD1 (6 bases). V was shortened by 2 bases and J by 2 bases, with 17 bases between the two germline ends. The CDR3 length is 17 residues. Germline values: CDR1 MGHDK, CDR2 SYGVNS. The CDR3 region has the DNA TGTGCCAGCAGTGAAAGTGGAGGTGGGGACAACACAGATACGCAGTATTTT. Amino acid sequence: CASSESGGGDNTDTQYF. The full variable domain, rest sourced from reference TRBV25-1 and TRBJ2-3, is EADIYQTPRYLVIGTGKKITLECSQTMGHDKMYWYQQDPGMELHLIHYSYGVNSTEKGDLSSESTVSRIRTEHFPLTLESARPSHTSQYLCASSESGGGDNTDTQYFGPGTRLTVL.

The rearrangement links TRBV4-1 to TRBJ2-7; 8 positions agree with TRBD1. From germline, CDR1 is MGHRA and CDR2 YSYEKL. This CDR3 contains 18 residues. Trimming removed 0 bases from V and 7 bases from J; junction bases left unmatched: 17. The CDR3 sequence is CASSQDWRPGQAQNEQYF. In nucleotides, the CDR3 is TGCGCCAGCAGCCAAGATTGGAGACCGGGACAGGCTCAAAATGAGCAGTACTTC.